The 26 T cell receptor beta chains below come from one sample, sequenced in a study of blood T cell repertoires in COVID-19. This table comes from immunoSEQ multiplex PCR, and its TCRdb copy is limited to in-frame clones, with some not included. The sample lists about 48,000 clones; 90% were seen once. The sequenced sample was peripheral blood. The receptors were gathered from a man in his 70s with acute or convalescent COVID-19.

The chain links TRBV7-9 to TRBJ1-3, with D possibly being TRBD1 (5 bases). The CDR3 runs 15 residues. Trimming stripped 1 base from V and 0 bases from J, with 7 bases between. Germline assignment: CDR1 SEHNR and CDR2 FQNEAQ (reference sequence). In DNA, the CDR3 is TGTGCCAGCAGCTTAGACACAGGCTCTGGAAACACCATATATTTT. Translation gives CASSLDTGSGNTIYF.

The rearrangement links TRBV25-1 to TRBJ2-1; D is undetermined. V was cut by 4 bases and J by 0 bases, with 16 bases left in between. CDR3 length: 17 residues. The germline gives CDR1 MGHDK, CDR2 SYGVNS. The CDR3 is CASSAYRSLSSYNEQFF. The CDR3 DNA reads TGTGCCAGCAGTGCCTACCGGTCCCTTAGCTCCTACAATGAGCAGTTCTTC.

The genes are TRBV11-2 and TRBJ2-7; the match to TRBD1 covers 10 bases. The CDR3 loop spans 15 amino acids. V gave up 5 bases and J gave up 10 bases; unmatched junction bases: 14. Germline lookup yields CDR1 SGHAT and CDR2 FQNNGV. Here the CDR3 DNA reads TGTGCCAGCAGCATCTCCGGGACAGGGGAGGGGGCCCAGTACTTC. Translation: CASSISGTGEGAQYF.

The chain recombines TRBV13 with TRBJ1-2; D is perhaps TRBD1 (6 bases). With 4 bases removed from V and 2 bases from J, the gap between germline ends came to 11 bases. The germline V gene has CDR1 PRHDT and CDR2 FYEKMQ (reference sequence). The CDR3 has 14 residues. CDR3 in DNA: TGTGCCAGCAGCTCAAGGACAGAAAACTATGGCTACACCTTC. Its protein product is CASSSRTENYGYTF. The entire variable domain, with the rest obtained from reference TRBV13 and TRBJ1-2, is as follows: AAGVIQSPRHLIKEKRETATLKCYPIPRHDTVYWYQQGPGQDPQFLISFYEKMQSDKGSIPDRFSAQQFSDYHSELNMSSLELGDSALYFCASSSRTENYGYTFGSGTRLTVV.

The chain recombines TRBV18 with TRBJ1-6, with D perhaps matching TRBD1 (5 bases). V was pared by 6 bases and J by 5 bases, with 11 bases between. From germline, CDR1 is KGHSH and CDR2 LQKENI. This CDR3 contains 14 residues. The CDR3 protein is CASSEQVNNSPLHF. In nucleotides, the CDR3 is TGTGCCAGCTCGGAACAGGTTAATAATTCACCCCTCCACTTT.

V gene TRBV27 combines with J gene TRBJ2-7; no definite D call. V was pared by 5 bases and J by 0 bases, with 5 bases between. The CDR3 has 12 residues. Germline V lookup: CDR1 MNHEY, CDR2 SMNVEV (reference sequence). The CDR3 DNA reads as TGTGCCAGCAGTCCCTTCTCCTACGAGCAGTACTTC. This encodes CASSPFSYEQYF.

The chain employs TRBV5-4 and TRBJ2-2, with 9 nucleotides matching TRBD1. Per the germline V gene, CDR1 is SGHNT and CDR2 is YYREEE (reference sequence). The CDR3 spans 15 residues. V was clipped by 3 bases and J by 4 bases; unmatched bases: 4. As DNA, the CDR3 is TGTGCCAGCAGCTACCGGGACAGGGCCACCGGGGAGCTGTTTTTT. Translated, it gives CASSYRDRATGELFF.

The chain joins TRBV7-7 to TRBJ2-5; tentatively, D is TRBD1 (6 bases). V dropped 5 bases and J dropped 2 bases, with 9 bases sitting between them. Germline values: CDR1 SSHAT, CDR2 FNYEAQ (reference sequence). There are 13 residues in the CDR3. CDR3 residues: CASSLGQQETQYF. CDR3 DNA sequence: TGTGCCAGCAGCCTAGGACAGCAAGAGACCCAGTACTTC.

In its sample, this clone was seen a few times. The chain recombines TRBV6-4 with TRBJ1-2; tentative D call: TRBD1 (5 bases). The germline V gene encodes CDR1 MRHNA and CDR2 SNTAGT. V lost 2 bases and J 4 bases, leaving 8 bases between the germline ends. The CDR3 is made up of 13 amino acids. The CDR3 region is CASSDGGGYGYTF. For the CDR3, the DNA is TGTGCCAGCAGTGACGGGGGAGGCTATGGCTACACCTTC.

This chain's CDR3 is CASKGFPPRPTEAFF. CDR3 coding DNA: TGTGCCAGCAAGGGGTTTCCTCCACGGCCCACTGAAGCTTTCTTT. The chain uses TRBV28 and TRBJ1-1; D might be TRBD1 (5 bases). Germline lookup yields CDR1 MDHEN and CDR2 SYDVKM. CDR3 size: 15 residues. V lost 7 bases, J lost 4 bases, and 19 bases lay in between.

V and J are TRBV15 and TRBJ2-1; 9 nucleotides align to TRBD1. The CDR3 runs 19 residues. Germline trimming cut 4 bases from V and 2 bases from J; bases unmatched to any gene: 15. Germline V gene lookup returns CDR1 LNHNV and CDR2 YYDKDF (reference sequence). The CDR3 spells CATSTTLLGTGIPYNEQFF. DNA of the CDR3: TGTGCCACCAGCACCACTCTCTTGGGGACAGGGATTCCCTACAATGAGCAGTTCTTC.

The V and J genes are TRBV19 and TRBJ2-1; D may be TRBD2 (7 bases). Germline V CDR1 and CDR2: LNHDA, SQIVND (reference sequence). CDR3 size: 15 residues. V was shortened by 1 base and J by 6 bases, with 13 bases between the two germline ends. The CDR3, as DNA: TGTGCCAGTAGTATAGTGGGGGGGCGTCCCAATGAGCAGTTCTTC. It yields the protein CASSIVGGRPNEQFF. The whole variable domain, remainder taken from reference TRBV19 and TRBJ2-1, is DGGITQSPKYLFRKEGQNVTLSCEQNLNHDAMYWYRQDPGQGLRLIYYSQIVNDFQKGDIAEGYSVSREKKESFPLTVTSAQKNPTAFYLCASSIVGGRPNEQFFGPGTRLTVL.

The chain has TRBV18 and TRBJ1-6, with D unclear. Germline-derived CDR1 and CDR2 are KGHSH and LQKENI. The CDR3 spans 22 residues. Trimming removed 2 bases from V and 2 bases from J, with 28 bases in between. This chain's CDR3 is CASSPVTSLIVRESTYNSPLHF. The CDR3 DNA reads TGTGCCAGCTCACCAGTTACGTCTCTTATTGTACGGGAATCCACCTATAATTCACCCCTCCACTTT.

The chain has TRBV6-5 and TRBJ2-3; TRBD1 might be the D (6 bases). Trimming pared 6 bases from V and 2 bases from J, leaving 12 bases between. This CDR3 is 14 amino acids long. CDR1 MNHEY and CDR2 SVGAGI come from the germline V gene. CDR3 sequence: CASRYGQNTDTQYF. The CDR3 coding sequence is TGTGCCAGCAGGTACGGACAGAACACAGATACGCAGTATTTT.

The V call is TRBV9, the J call TRBJ2-3; 14 nucleotides agree with TRBD2. Germline V gives CDR1 SGDLS, CDR2 YYNGEE. Losses at the gene ends were 4 bases for V and 4 bases for J; bases not matched to a gene: 5. The CDR3 has 16 amino acids. The CDR3 nucleotides are TGTGCCAGCAGCTCGGGACTAGCGGGGGCGCCAGATACGCAGTATTTT. This encodes CASSSGLAGAPDTQYF.

V is TRBV19 and J is TRBJ1-2; TRBD1 matches 8 bases. The CDR3 contains 15 residues. V gave up 3 bases and J gave up 4 bases; unmatched junction bases: 7. Germline CDR1 and CDR2: LNHDA and SQIVND (reference sequence). The CDR3 DNA reads as TGTGCCAGTAGTATGCCGGACAGGGCGTTCTATGGCTACACCTTC. It encodes CASSMPDRAFYGYTF.

The chain joins TRBV4-2 to TRBJ2-1; 13 nucleotides agree with TRBD2. Germline loops: CDR1 LGHNA, CDR2 YNFKEQ. The CDR3 contains 17 residues. Losses at the gene ends were 3 bases for V and 0 bases for J; bases not matched to a gene: 2. In DNA form, the CDR3 reads TGTGCCAGCAGCCAGGGACTAGCGGGGAGCTCCTACAATGAGCAGTTCTTC. Translating it yields CASSQGLAGSSYNEQFF.

This clone was picked up one time. The rearrangement joins TRBV10-3 to TRBJ2-3, with 13 bases identical to TRBD2. The CDR3 has 19 residues. The germline V gene has CDR1 ENHRY and CDR2 SYGVKD. With 2 bases clipped from V and 0 bases from J, the junction kept 8 bases outside the gene matches. The CDR3 DNA is TGTGCCATCAGTGAGCGGAAGGGACTAGCGGGATCGAGCACAGATACGCAGTATTTT. Protein product: CAISERKGLAGSSTDTQYF.

The chain links TRBV11-2 to TRBJ1-2, with D perhaps matching TRBD1 (6 bases). The CDR3 is 14 residues long. The ends were cut back, 4 bases at V and 0 bases at J, with 9 bases in the middle. Germline V gene sequence: CDR1 SGHAT, CDR2 FQNNGV. The CDR3: CASSSGTTNYGYTF. The CDR3 DNA is TGTGCCAGCAGCTCCGGGACAACTAACTATGGCTACACCTTC.

The DNA for the CDR3 is TGTGCCAGCAGTTACGACAGAGCCGGAAACACCATATATTTT. Protein sequence: CASSYDRAGNTIYF. This sequence joins TRBV6-2 or TRBV6-3 and TRBJ1-3, with TRBD1 as a possible D gene (5 bases). Per the germline V gene, CDR1 is MNHEY and CDR2 is SVGEGT. Trimming cost V 2 bases and J 4 bases, with 9 bases left between them. The CDR3 runs 14 residues.

This sequence joins TRBV28 and TRBJ1-5, with unresolved D. Germline V gene lookup returns CDR1 MDHEN and CDR2 SYDVKM. The CDR3 runs 13 residues. V shed 2 bases and J shed 4 bases, with 6 bases lying between them. CDR3 sequence: CASSLPRNQPQHF. DNA for the CDR3: TGTGCCAGCAGTTTACCTAGGAATCAGCCCCAGCATTTT.

V and J are TRBV27 and TRBJ1-5; no clear D gene. With 8 bases removed from V and 3 bases from J, the gap between germline ends came to 11 bases. Germline CDR1 is MNHEY and CDR2 is SMNVEV (reference sequence). The CDR3 loop spans 13 amino acids. The CDR3 region has the DNA TGTGCCAGCCAGCCGGGGTACAATCAGCCCCAGCATTTT. Translated: CASQPGYNQPQHF.

The chain uses TRBV7-2 and TRBJ1-6; the match to TRBD1 covers 8 bases. V was clipped by 5 bases and J by 2 bases; unmatched bases: 2. This CDR3 has 15 amino acids. Per germline, CDR1 SGHTA and CDR2 FQGNSA. DNA for the CDR3: TGTGCCAGCAGCCAACAGGGGGCCTATAATTCACCCCTCCACTTT. Residues: CASSQQGAYNSPLHF. Using reference TRBV7-2 and TRBJ1-6 for the parts outside the CDR3, the full variable domain is GAGVSQSPSNKVTEKGKDVELRCDPISGHTALYWYRQSLGQGLEFLIYFQGNSAPDKSGLPSDRFSAERTGGSVSTLTIQRTQQEDSAVYLCASSQQGAYNSPLHFGNGTRLTVT.

This rearrangement joins TRBV19 to TRBJ2-7; the D gene is possibly TRBD1 (6 bases). The germline V and J ends were trimmed by 5 bases and 2 bases, with 13 bases remaining between them. Germline loops: CDR1 LNHDA, CDR2 SQIVND (reference sequence). The CDR3 is 14 amino acids. This CDR3 is CASSVRGSPYEQYF. Written as DNA, the CDR3 is TGTGCCAGTAGTGTCAGGGGTTCACCCTACGAGCAGTACTTC.

Here the CDR3 DNA reads TGTGCCAGCAGCTTACTAAACTTGGACAGGGGATTGTCACCCCTCCACTTT. Translating gives CASSLLNLDRGLSPLHF. V gene TRBV11-2 combines with J gene TRBJ1-6; 9 nucleotides align to TRBD1. The V and J ends lost 2 bases and 10 bases, in that order; junction bases with no gene match: 12. CDR3 size: 17 residues. Looked up from germline, CDR1 is SGHAT and CDR2 is FQNNGV.

The rearrangement links TRBV11-2 to TRBJ1-4; D ambiguous. The germline V gene has CDR1 SGHAT and CDR2 FQNNGV. CDR3 length: 16 residues. Trimming removed 3 bases at V and 4 bases at J, with 15 bases between. The DNA of the CDR3 is TGTGCCAGCAGCTTTTATGGAATACAGCTTAATGAAAAACTGTTTTTT. Translating gives CASSFYGIQLNEKLFF.